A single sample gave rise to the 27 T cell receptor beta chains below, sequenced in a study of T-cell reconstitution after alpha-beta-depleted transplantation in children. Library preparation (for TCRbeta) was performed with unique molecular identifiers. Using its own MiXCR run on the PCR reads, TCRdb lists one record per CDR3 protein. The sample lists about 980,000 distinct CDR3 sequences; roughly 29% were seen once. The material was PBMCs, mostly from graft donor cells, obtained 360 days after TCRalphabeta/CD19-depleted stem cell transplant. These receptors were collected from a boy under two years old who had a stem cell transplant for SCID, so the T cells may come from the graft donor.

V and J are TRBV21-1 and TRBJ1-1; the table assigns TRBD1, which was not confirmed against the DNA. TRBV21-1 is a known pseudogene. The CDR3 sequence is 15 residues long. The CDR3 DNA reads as TGTGCCAGCACCAGAGAGGGCAGGGACAATAGTAAAGCTTTCTTT. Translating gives CASTREGRDNSKAFF.

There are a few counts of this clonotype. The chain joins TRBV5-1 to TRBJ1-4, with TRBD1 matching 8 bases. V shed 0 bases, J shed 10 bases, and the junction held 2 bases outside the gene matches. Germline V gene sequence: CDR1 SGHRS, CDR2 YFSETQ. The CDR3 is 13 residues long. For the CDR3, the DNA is TGCGCCAGCAGCTTGGGGACAGGGACAAAACTGTTTTTT. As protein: CASSLGTGTKLFF.

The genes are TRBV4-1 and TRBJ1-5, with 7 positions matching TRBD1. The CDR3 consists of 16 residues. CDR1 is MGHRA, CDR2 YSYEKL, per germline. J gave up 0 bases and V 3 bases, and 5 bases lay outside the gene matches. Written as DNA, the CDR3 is TGCGCCAGCAGCCAGGGACAGCTCCTTAGCAATCAGCCCCAGCATTTT. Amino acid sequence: CASSQGQLLSNQPQHF.

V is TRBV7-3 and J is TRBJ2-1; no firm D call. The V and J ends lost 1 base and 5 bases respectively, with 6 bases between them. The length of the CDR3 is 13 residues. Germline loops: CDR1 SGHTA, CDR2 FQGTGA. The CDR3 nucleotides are TGTGCCAGCAGCTTAATGTTGGACAATGAGCAGTTCTTC. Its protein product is CASSLMLDNEQFF.

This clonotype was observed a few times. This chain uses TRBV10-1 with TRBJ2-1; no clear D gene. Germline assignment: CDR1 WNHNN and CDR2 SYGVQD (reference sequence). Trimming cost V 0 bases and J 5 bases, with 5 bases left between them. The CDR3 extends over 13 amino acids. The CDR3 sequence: CASSESLDNEQFF. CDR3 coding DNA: TGCGCCAGCAGTGAGTCTTTGGACAATGAGCAGTTCTTC.

The CDR3 DNA reads as TGCAGTGCTTCCCGAGAAGGGCAGGCCTACGAGCAGTACTTC. Translated: CSASREGQAYEQYF. V usage is TRBV20-1 and J usage is TRBJ2-7; no reliable D call. CDR1 DFQATT and CDR2 SNEGSKA come from the germline V gene (reference sequence). The CDR3 sequence is 14 residues long. The V end lost 5 bases, the J end lost 2 bases, and 16 bases lay between the germline ends.

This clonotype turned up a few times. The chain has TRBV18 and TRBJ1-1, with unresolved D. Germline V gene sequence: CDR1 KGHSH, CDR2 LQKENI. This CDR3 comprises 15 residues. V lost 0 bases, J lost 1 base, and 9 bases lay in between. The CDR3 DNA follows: TGTGCCAGCTCACCACCGGGCAGATCGAACACTGAAGCTTTCTTT. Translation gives CASSPPGRSNTEAFF.

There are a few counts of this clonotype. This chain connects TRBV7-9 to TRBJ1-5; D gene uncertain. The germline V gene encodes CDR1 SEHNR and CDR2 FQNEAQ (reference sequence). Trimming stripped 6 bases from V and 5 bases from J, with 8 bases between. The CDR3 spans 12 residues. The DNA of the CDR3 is TGTGCCAGCAGGGAGGGTGATCAGCCCCAGCATTTT. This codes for CASREGDQPQHF.

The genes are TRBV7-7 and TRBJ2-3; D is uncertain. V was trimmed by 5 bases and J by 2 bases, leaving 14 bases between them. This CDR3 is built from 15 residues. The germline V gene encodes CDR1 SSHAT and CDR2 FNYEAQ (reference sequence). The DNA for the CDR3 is TGTGCCAGCAGCCTGGCAATCGGTACCACAGATACGCAGTATTTT. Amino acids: CASSLAIGTTDTQYF.

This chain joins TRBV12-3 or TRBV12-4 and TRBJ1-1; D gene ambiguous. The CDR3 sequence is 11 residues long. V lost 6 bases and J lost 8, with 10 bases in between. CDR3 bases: TGTGCCAGCAGGGCCATACGAGAAGCTTTCTTT. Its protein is CASRAIREAFF.

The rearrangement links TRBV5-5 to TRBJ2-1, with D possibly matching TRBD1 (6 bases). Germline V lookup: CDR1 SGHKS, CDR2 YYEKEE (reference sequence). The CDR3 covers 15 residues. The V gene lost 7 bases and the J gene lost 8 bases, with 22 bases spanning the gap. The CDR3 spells CASDPGTTHQDEQFF. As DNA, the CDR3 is TGTGCCAGCGACCCCGGGACAACCCATCAGGATGAGCAGTTCTTC. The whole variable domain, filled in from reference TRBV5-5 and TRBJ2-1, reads DAGVTQSPTHLIKTRGQQVTLRCSPISGHKSVSWYQQVLGQGPQFIFQYYEKEERGRGNFPDRFSARQFPNYSSELNVNALLLGDSALYLCASDPGTTHQDEQFFGPGTRLTVL.

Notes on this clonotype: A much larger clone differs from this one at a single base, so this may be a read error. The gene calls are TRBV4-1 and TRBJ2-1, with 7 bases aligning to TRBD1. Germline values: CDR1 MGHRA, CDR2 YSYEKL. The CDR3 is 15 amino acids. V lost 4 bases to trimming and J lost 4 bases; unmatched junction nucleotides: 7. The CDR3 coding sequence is TGCGCCAGCAGCCGTGTCGCGACAGGGTACAATGAGCAGTTCTTC. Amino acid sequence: CASSRVATGYNEQFF.

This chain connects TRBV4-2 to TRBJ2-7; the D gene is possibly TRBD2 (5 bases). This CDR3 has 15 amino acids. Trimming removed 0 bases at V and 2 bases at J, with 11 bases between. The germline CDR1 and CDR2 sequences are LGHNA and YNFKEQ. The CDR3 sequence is CASSQERTYTYEQYF. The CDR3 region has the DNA TGTGCCAGCAGCCAAGAAAGGACTTATACCTACGAGCAGTACTTC.

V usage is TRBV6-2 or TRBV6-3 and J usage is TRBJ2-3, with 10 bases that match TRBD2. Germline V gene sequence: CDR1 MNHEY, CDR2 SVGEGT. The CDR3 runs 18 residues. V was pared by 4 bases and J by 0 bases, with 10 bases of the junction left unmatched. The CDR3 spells CASSFSRIAGGSTDTQYF. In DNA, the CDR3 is TGTGCCAGCAGTTTCTCCAGAATAGCGGGGGGAAGCACAGATACGCAGTATTTT.

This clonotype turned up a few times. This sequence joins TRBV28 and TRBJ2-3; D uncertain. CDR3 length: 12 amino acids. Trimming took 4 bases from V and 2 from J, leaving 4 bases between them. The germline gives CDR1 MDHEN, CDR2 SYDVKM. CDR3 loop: CASSWYTDTQYF. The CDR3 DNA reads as TGTGCCAGCAGTTGGTACACAGATACGCAGTATTTT.

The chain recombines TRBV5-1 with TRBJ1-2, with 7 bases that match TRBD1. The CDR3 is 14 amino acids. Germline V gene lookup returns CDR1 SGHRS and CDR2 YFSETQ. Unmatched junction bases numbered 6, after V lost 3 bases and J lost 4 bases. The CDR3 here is CASSSVRGVYGYTF. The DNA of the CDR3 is TGCGCCAGCAGCTCAGTCAGGGGGGTCTATGGCTACACCTTC.

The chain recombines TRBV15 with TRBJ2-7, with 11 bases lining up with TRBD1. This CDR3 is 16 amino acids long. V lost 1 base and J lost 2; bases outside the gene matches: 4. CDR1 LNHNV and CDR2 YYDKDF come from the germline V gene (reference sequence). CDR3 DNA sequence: TGTGCCACCAGCAGAGGCGGGACAGGGGGAGCCTACGAGCAGTACTTC. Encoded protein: CATSRGGTGGAYEQYF.

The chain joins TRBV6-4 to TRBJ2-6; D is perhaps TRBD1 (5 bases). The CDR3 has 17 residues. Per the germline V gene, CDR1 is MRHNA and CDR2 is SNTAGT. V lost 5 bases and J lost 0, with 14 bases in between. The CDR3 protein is CASSPFARGSGANVLTF. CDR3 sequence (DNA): TGTGCCAGCAGTCCATTTGCAAGGGGCTCTGGGGCCAACGTCCTGACTTTC.

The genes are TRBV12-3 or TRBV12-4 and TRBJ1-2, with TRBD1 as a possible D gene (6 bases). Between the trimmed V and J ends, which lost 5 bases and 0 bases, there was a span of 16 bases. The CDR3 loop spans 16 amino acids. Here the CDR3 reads CASSPLGQRSNYGYTF. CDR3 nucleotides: TGTGCCAGCAGTCCCCTCGGACAGCGGTCTAACTATGGCTACACCTTC.

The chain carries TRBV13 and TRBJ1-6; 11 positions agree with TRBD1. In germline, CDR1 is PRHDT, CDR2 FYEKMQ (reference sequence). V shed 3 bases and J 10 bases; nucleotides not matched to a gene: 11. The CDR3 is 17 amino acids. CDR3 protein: CASSLGGQGGGSSPLHF. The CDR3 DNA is TGTGCCAGCAGCTTGGGGGGACAGGGGGGAGGTTCGTCACCCCTCCACTTT.

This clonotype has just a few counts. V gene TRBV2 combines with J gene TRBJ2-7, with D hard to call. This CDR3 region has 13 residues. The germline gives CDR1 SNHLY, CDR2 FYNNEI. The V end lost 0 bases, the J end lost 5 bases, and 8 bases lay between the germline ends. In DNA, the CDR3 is TGTGCCAGCAGTGAAGCGGCTTTCGACGAGCAGTACTTC. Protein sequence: CASSEAAFDEQYF.

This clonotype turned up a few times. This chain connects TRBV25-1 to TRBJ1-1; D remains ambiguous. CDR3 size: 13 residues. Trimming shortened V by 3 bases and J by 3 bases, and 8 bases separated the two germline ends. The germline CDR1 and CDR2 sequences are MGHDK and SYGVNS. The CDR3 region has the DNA TGTGCCAGCAGTGACCCCCCCTACACTGAAGCTTTCTTT. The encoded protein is CASSDPPYTEAFF. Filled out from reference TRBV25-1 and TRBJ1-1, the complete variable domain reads EADIYQTPRYLVIGTGKKITLECSQTMGHDKMYWYQQDPGMELHLIHYSYGVNSTEKGDLSSESTVSRIRTEHFPLTLESARPSHTSQYLCASSDPPYTEAFFGQGTRLTVV.

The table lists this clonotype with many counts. The CDR3 DNA reads as TGCGCCAGCAGCAAAGACTGGGTGGGCTACGAGCAGTACTTC. This sequence encodes CASSKDWVGYEQYF. The gene calls are TRBV5-1 and TRBJ2-7; D call uncertain. The V end lost 4 bases, the J end lost 3 bases, and 14 bases lay between the germline ends. The germline gives CDR1 SGHRS, CDR2 YFSETQ. The length of the CDR3 is 14 residues.

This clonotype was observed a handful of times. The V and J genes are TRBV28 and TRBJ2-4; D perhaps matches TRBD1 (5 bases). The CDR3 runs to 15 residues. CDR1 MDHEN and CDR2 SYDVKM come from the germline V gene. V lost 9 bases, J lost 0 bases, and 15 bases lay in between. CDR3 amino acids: CASGQGQLAKNIQYF. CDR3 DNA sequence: TGTGCCAGTGGTCAGGGCCAGCTAGCCAAAAACATTCAGTACTTC.

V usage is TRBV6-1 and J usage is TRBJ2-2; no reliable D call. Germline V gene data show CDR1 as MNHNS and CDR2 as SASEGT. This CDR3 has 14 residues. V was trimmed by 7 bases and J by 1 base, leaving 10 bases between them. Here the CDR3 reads CASTLRGNTGELFF. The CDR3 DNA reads TGTGCCAGCACCCTGAGAGGGAACACCGGGGAGCTGTTTTTT.

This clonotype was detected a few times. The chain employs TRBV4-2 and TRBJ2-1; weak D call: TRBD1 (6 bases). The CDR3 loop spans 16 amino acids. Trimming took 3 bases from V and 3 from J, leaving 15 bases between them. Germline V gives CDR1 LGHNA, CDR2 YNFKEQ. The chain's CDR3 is CASSQGARTHYNEQFF. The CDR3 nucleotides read TGTGCCAGCAGCCAGGGGGCGAGGACACACTACAATGAGCAGTTCTTC.

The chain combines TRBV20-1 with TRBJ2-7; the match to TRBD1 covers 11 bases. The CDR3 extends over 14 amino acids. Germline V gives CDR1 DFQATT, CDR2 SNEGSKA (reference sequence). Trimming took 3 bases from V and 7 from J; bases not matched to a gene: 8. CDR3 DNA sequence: TGCAGTGCTAGGTCCGGGACAGGGGGGAAAGAGCAGTACTTC. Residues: CSARSGTGGKEQYF.